Listed here are 27 T cell receptor beta chains from one sample, sequenced in a study of quantifying T cell responses using KT2 cells. In the study overall: cDNA was made from DNase-treated RNA using alpha and beta constant primers.

The cDNA 3' end received a ligated oligonucleotide with a UMI. The first PCR ran roughly 4 cycles with an equimolar RC1.1 and RC1.2 beta primer mix. MiXCR was run by TCRdb on the UMI-ligation and nested PCR reads, yielding one entry per CDR3 protein. The sample includes over 40,000 distinct CDR3 sequences, about 9.9% of them seen just once. The sequencing input was PBMCs spiked with cells of the T cell clone KT2. The origin of the receptors is a human donor.

This chain links TRBV28 with TRBJ2-5, with D tentatively TRBD2 (6 bases). The CDR3 length is 15 residues. Germline CDR1 MDHEN, CDR2 SYDVKM. With 3 bases removed from V and 3 bases from J, the gap between germline ends came to 14 bases. CDR3 sequence: CASSFYGTGEETQYF. The CDR3 nucleotides read TGTGCCAGCAGTTTTTACGGGACGGGGGAAGAGACCCAGTACTTC.

V and J are TRBV5-1 and TRBJ1-1, with a weak D call TRBD1 (6 bases). Germline V gene sequence: CDR1 SGHRS, CDR2 YFSETQ. The V end was cut by 0 bases, the J end by 2 bases, with 11 bases between. CDR3 length: 15 amino acids. CDR3 nucleotides: TGCGCCAGCAGCTTGGACAGGGCCACCAACACTGAAGCTTTCTTT. This gives the protein CASSLDRATNTEAFF.

This clonotype was seen ten or more times. The DNA of the CDR3 is TGCGCCAGCAGCCAAGACGGGGGGAATGAGCAGTTCTTC. Amino acid sequence: CASSQDGGNEQFF. The chain combines TRBV4-1 with TRBJ2-1, with 7 bases aligning to TRBD2. Germline CDR1 MGHRA, CDR2 YSYEKL. The length of the CDR3 is 13 residues. V lost 0 bases and J lost 7; bases outside the gene matches: 0.

The gene calls are TRBV5-1 and TRBJ2-1; no reliable D call. V lost 1 base and J lost 4, with 12 bases in between. The CDR3 totals 15 residues. Germline CDR1 reads SGHRS; CDR2 reads YFSETQ. The CDR3 sequence is CASSLSPDEYNEQFF. CDR3 nucleotides: TGCGCCAGCAGCTTGTCCCCGGACGAGTACAATGAGCAGTTCTTC. The full variable domain, in which reference TRBV5-1 and TRBJ2-1 provide the parts outside the CDR3, is KAGVTQTPRYLIKTRGQQVTLSCSPISGHRSVSWYQQTPGQGLQFLFEYFSETQRNKGNFPGRFSGRQFSNSRSEMNVSTLELGDSALYLCASSLSPDEYNEQFFGPGTRLTVL.

V is TRBV12-3 or TRBV12-4 and J is TRBJ2-7, with 9 bases fitting TRBD2. Trimming removed 2 bases from V and 3 bases from J; junction bases left unmatched: 2. This CDR3 is 14 amino acids long. CDR3 residues: CASSLFSGGYEQYF. The CDR3 DNA reads as TGTGCCAGCAGTTTATTTAGCGGGGGCTACGAGCAGTACTTC.

The CDR3 DNA sequence: TGTGCCAGCAGCCAGATCGATGAGCAGTTCTTC. As protein: CASSQIDEQFF. This rearrangement joins TRBV7-9 to TRBJ2-1; D is uncertain. The ends were cut back, 5 bases at V and 8 bases at J, with 7 bases in the middle. This CDR3 region has 11 residues. From germline, CDR1 is SEHNR and CDR2 FQNEAQ (reference sequence).

This clonotype was seen at least ten times. Written as DNA, the CDR3 is TGTGCCACCAGCAGGCCAATGGGAGGGCGAGGGGCAGATACGCAGTATTTT. Translated: CATSRPMGGRGADTQYF. This sequence joins TRBV15 and TRBJ2-3; TRBD2 agrees at 7 bases. The CDR3 extends over 17 amino acids. Trimming cost V 3 bases and J 4 bases; bases outside gene matches: 13. From germline, CDR1 is LNHNV and CDR2 YYDKDF (reference sequence).

This clonotype has more than one count but fewer than ten. The chain uses TRBV19 and TRBJ2-1; D possibly corresponds to TRBD2 (6 bases). Germline lookup yields CDR1 LNHDA and CDR2 SQIVND (reference sequence). The germline V and J ends were trimmed by 8 bases and 2 bases, with 13 bases remaining between them. The CDR3 is 14 amino acids. This CDR3 reads CASGGDWTYNEQFF. In nucleotides, the CDR3 is TGTGCCAGTGGTGGGGACTGGACCTACAATGAGCAGTTCTTC.

This chain joins TRBV12-3 or TRBV12-4 and TRBJ2-7, with 8 bases lining up with TRBD1. CDR3 length equals 15 residues. The trim removed 4 bases at V and 3 bases at J, leaving 8 bases unmatched. The CDR3 DNA is TGTGCCAGCAGTTGGGCCAGGGACAGGCTCTACGAGCAGTACTTC. Translated: CASSWARDRLYEQYF.

The chain has TRBV4-1 and TRBJ2-1, with 11 bases matching TRBD2. Germline assignment: CDR1 MGHRA and CDR2 YSYEKL. Germline trimming cut 4 bases from V and 0 bases from J; bases unmatched to any gene: 5. This CDR3 contains 17 residues. The CDR3 protein is CASSLSGGASSYNEQFF. The CDR3 DNA sequence: TGCGCCAGCAGCCTTAGCGGGGGGGCGAGCTCCTACAATGAGCAGTTCTTC.

At least ten counts were recorded for this clonotype. The chain is built from TRBV9 and TRBJ1-1, with 8 positions matching TRBD1. The germline CDR1 and CDR2 sequences are SGDLS and YYNGEE. V shed 1 base, J shed 4 bases, and the junction held 6 bases outside the gene matches. The CDR3 sequence is 15 residues long. The CDR3 sequence: CASSVSHRGSTEAFF. The DNA of the CDR3 is TGTGCCAGCAGCGTAAGTCACAGGGGGTCCACTGAAGCTTTCTTT.

In this sample, this clonotype turned up a few times. The chain carries TRBV20-1 and TRBJ2-4; no reliable D call. Germline loops: CDR1 DFQATT, CDR2 SNEGSKA (reference sequence). This CDR3 region has 15 residues. V lost 6 bases and J 1 base, leaving 16 bases between the germline ends. CDR3 sequence reads: CSASLAGSAKNIQYF. The CDR3 DNA reads as TGCAGTGCGTCGCTCGCCGGTTCGGCCAAAAACATTCAGTACTTC.

This clonotype has a count of ten or more. The rearrangement uses TRBV6-6 and TRBJ1-3, with TRBD1 as a possible D gene (5 bases). CDR1 is MNHNY, CDR2 SVGAGI, per germline (reference sequence). V was clipped by 2 bases and J by 7 bases, with 12 bases between them. The CDR3 extends over 14 amino acids. In DNA form, the CDR3 reads TGTGCCAGCAGTTACCCCGACAGACATAACACCATATATTTT. Amino acids: CASSYPDRHNTIYF.

The table lists this clonotype with a few counts. This sequence joins TRBV18 and TRBJ1-1; 9 positions agree with TRBD1. The CDR3 covers 15 residues. Germline CDR1 and CDR2: KGHSH and LQKENI. V lost 2 bases and J lost 4; bases outside the gene matches: 5. The CDR3 region has the DNA TGTGCCAGCTCACCAGACTCGACAGGGGGCACTGAAGCTTTCTTT. Amino acid sequence: CASSPDSTGGTEAFF.

The table lists this clonotype with a few counts. The chain has TRBV7-9 and TRBJ1-1; 8 positions match TRBD1. The CDR3 consists of 13 residues. Trimming at V came to 5 bases and at J to 6 bases, leaving 5 bases not matched to a gene. CDR1 is SEHNR, CDR2 FQNEAQ, per germline (reference sequence). CDR3 sequence (DNA): TGTGCCAGCAGCCGGACAGGGAAGGCTGAAGCTTTCTTT. It specifies CASSRTGKAEAFF.

This sequence joins TRBV6-6 and TRBJ1-4; unclear D gene. The germline CDR1 and CDR2 sequences are MNHNY and SVGAGI (reference sequence). The CDR3 spans 15 residues. V lost 2 bases, J lost 3 bases, and 10 bases lay in between. CDR3 in amino acids: CASSYTRVANEKLFF. The CDR3 nucleotides are TGTGCCAGCAGTTACACAAGGGTGGCTAATGAAAAACTGTTTTTT.

In its sample, this clonotype was seen a few times. This chain uses TRBV12-5 with TRBJ2-5; TRBD2 aligns across 14 bases. Unmatched junction bases numbered 12, after V lost 5 bases and J lost 1 base. This CDR3 comprises 19 residues. The germline V gene encodes CDR1 LGHNT and CDR2 FRNRAP. CDR3 bases: TGTGCTAGTGGTGTCGGGACTAGCGGGGGTTTGGAGGGCCAAGAGACCCAGTACTTC. This translates into CASGVGTSGGLEGQETQYF.

This clonotype was detected ten times or more. The CDR3 loop reads CSAPTSGRPSSTDTQYF. In DNA form, the CDR3 reads TGCAGTGCTCCGACTAGCGGGAGGCCCTCTAGCACAGATACGCAGTATTTT. This rearrangement joins TRBV20-1 to TRBJ2-3; 13 positions agree with TRBD2. The CDR3 consists of 17 residues. Looked up from germline, CDR1 is DFQATT and CDR2 is SNEGSKA (reference sequence). V gave up 5 bases and J gave up 0 bases; unmatched junction bases: 8.

This clonotype is categorized as medium-sized. The chain links TRBV14 to TRBJ1-1; the match to TRBD1 covers 9 bases. CDR3 length equals 15 residues. Germline loops: CDR1 SGHDN, CDR2 FVKESK. J lost 6 bases, V lost 4 bases, and 9 bases had no gene match. The CDR3: CASSLNRGLFAEAFF. The CDR3 DNA is TGTGCCAGCAGCCTGAACAGGGGGCTCTTTGCTGAAGCTTTCTTT.

This clonotype was observed at least ten times. The V call is TRBV29-1, the J call TRBJ1-2; 9 nucleotides agree with TRBD1. Germline CDR1 and CDR2: SQVTM and ANQGSEA. The CDR3 consists of 14 residues. J gave up 6 bases and V 0 bases, and 5 bases lay outside the gene matches. The CDR3 nucleotides read TGCAGCGTTGAAGACCGGGACAGGGCGAATGGCTACACCTTC. As protein: CSVEDRDRANGYTF.

The chain couples TRBV7-9 to TRBJ1-1; D is ambiguous. Germline CDR1 SEHNR, CDR2 FQNEAQ (reference sequence). V lost 1 base, J lost 1 base, and 7 bases lay in between. This CDR3 has 14 residues. The CDR3 sequence is CASSLVKPNTEAFF. As DNA, the CDR3 is TGTGCCAGCAGCTTAGTCAAACCGAACACTGAAGCTTTCTTT.

About this clonotype: A much bigger clone sits one base away, suggesting this may be a read error. The chain uses TRBV7-9 and TRBJ2-2; TRBD1 agrees at 8 bases. The J segment lost 4 bases and the V segment lost 1 base, leaving 5 bases of the junction unmatched. The length of the CDR3 is 16 residues. Germline values: CDR1 SEHNR, CDR2 FQNEAQ (reference sequence). DNA of the CDR3: TGTGCCAGCAGCTTAGTGTGGACAGGGAGCACCGGGGAGCTGTTTTTT. It encodes CASSLVWTGSTGELFF.

The chain links TRBV4-1 to TRBJ2-7; possibly TRBD1 for D (6 bases). Germline-derived CDR1 and CDR2 are MGHRA and YSYEKL. Trimming stripped 0 bases from V and 1 base from J, with 10 bases between. This CDR3 has 15 residues. CDR3 sequence: CASSQDGGKSYEQYF. The CDR3 DNA reads as TGCGCCAGCAGCCAAGATGGGGGCAAATCCTACGAGCAGTACTTC.

As concerns this clonotype: A much larger clone is a single base away; this may be a read error. CDR3 sequence: CTSSFRGSGANVLTF. CDR3 nucleotide sequence: TGTACCAGCAGTTTCAGGGGCTCTGGGGCCAACGTCCTGACTTTC. The chain is built from TRBV12-3 or TRBV12-4 and TRBJ2-6, with D possibly TRBD1 on 6 matching bases. The CDR3 totals 15 residues.

This clonotype was recorded a few times. The chain links TRBV20-1 to TRBJ1-2; 7 bases fit TRBD1. CDR3 length: 15 amino acids. Germline lookup yields CDR1 DFQATT and CDR2 SNEGSKA (reference sequence). V lost 6 bases, J lost 10 bases, and 20 bases stayed unmatched. The CDR3 DNA sequence: TGCAGTGCCCCCGGACAGGTCGGCGCCGGTGAAATCTACACCTTC. This encodes CSAPGQVGAGEIYTF.

CDR3 amino acids: CASSRTGPNQPQHF. The CDR3 DNA reads as TGTGCCAGCAGCCGGACAGGACCTAATCAGCCCCAGCATTTT. This chain uses TRBV7-9 with TRBJ1-5; 7 bases are shared with TRBD1. The ends lost 5 bases at V and 4 bases at J; junction bases unmatched: 5. CDR1 is SEHNR, CDR2 FQNEAQ, per germline (reference sequence). This CDR3 is 14 amino acids long.

This clonotype was detected only a few times. The CDR3 loop is CSATSTGEQYF. CDR3 sequence (DNA): TGCAGCGCCACTAGCACGGGTGAGCAGTACTTC. This chain connects TRBV29-1 to TRBJ2-7, with D possibly being TRBD2 (6 bases). This CDR3 has 11 amino acids. The germline V gene has CDR1 SQVTM and CDR2 ANQGSEA. The V gene lost 7 bases and the J gene lost 7 bases, with 14 bases spanning the gap.